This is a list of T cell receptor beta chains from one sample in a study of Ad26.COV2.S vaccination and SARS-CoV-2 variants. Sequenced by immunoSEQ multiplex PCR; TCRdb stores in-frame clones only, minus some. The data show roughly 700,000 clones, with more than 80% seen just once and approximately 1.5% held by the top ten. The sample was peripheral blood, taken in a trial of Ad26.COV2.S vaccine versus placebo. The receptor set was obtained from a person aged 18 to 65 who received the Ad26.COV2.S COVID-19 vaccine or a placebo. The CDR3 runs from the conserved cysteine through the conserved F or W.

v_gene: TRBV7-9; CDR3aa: CASSPSRGPSYNEQFF
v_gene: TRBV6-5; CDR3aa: CATLQGRRDGYTF
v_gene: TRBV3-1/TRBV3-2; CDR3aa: CASSQRGTNPYEQYF
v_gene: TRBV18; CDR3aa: CASSSISGTGGEQYF
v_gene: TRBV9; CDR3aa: CASSAGGAGTYEQYF
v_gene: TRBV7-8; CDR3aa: CASSLVPRGGLSGANVLTF
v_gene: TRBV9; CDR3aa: CASSAGDRELFF
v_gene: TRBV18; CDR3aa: CASSPAGVPDTQYF
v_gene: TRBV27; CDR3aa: CASKDSGRSEQYF
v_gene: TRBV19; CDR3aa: CASRAGVHSPLHF
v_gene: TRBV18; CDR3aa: CASSPGPPNEKLFF
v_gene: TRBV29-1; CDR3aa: CSCWGVTRGLNTEAFF
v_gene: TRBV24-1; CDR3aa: CATSDTETASTDTQYF
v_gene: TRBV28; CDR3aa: CASSLAHPSEAFF
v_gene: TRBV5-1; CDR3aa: CASSLSRNTEAFF
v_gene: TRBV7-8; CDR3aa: CASSSVLAGVTGELFF
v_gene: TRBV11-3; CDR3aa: CASSFRGETGELFF
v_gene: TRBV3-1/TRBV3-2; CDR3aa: CASSPTGGPNQPQHF
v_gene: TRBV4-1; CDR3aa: CASSQAALAGGVYEQYF
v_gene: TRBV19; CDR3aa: CASGDSYEQYF